A selection of T cell receptor beta chains follows, all from one sample in a study of cytomegalovirus exposure and HLA in healthy donors. Clones were sequenced by immunoSEQ multiplex PCR, and TCRdb holds only the in-frame ones, with some missing. The sample records some 160,000 clones, approximately 84% being singletons. The sample was PBMCs. These receptors all stem from a man in his fifties in good health and CMV-seropositive. CDR3s include the opening cysteine and the closing phenylalanine or tryptophan. D genes are given only for firm matches. Part of the rows lack a size; the others show once, few, many or a class for expanded clones.

v_gene: TRBV27
abundance: NA
d_gene: TRBD2
j_gene: TRBJ2-7
CDR3aa: CASSLGRASGAEQYF
CDR3nt: TGTGCCAGCAGTTTGGGGAGGGCTAGCGGGGCCGAGCAGTACTTC

v_gene: TRBV7-3
abundance: NA
d_gene: NA
j_gene: TRBJ1-1
CDR3aa: CASSPSTGLTEAFF
CDR3nt: TGTGCCAGCAGCCCCTCCACAGGGCTCACTGAAGCTTTCTTT

v_gene: TRBV5-4
abundance: NA
d_gene: NA
j_gene: TRBJ2-4
CDR3aa: CASSLGSGSTKNIQYF
CDR3nt: TGTGCCAGCAGCTTGGGGTCAGGGTCTACCAAAAACATTCAGTACTTC

v_gene: TRBV10-2
abundance: NA
d_gene: NA
j_gene: TRBJ1-2
CDR3aa: CASSAQSGGYTF
CDR3nt: TGCGCCAGCAGTGCGCAGTCTGGTGGCTACACCTTC

v_gene: TRBV5-1
abundance: NA
d_gene: TRBD1
j_gene: TRBJ2-3
CDR3aa: CASSPGQGNTDTQYF
CDR3nt: TGCGCCAGCAGCCCTGGACAGGGTAACACAGATACGCAGTATTTT

v_gene: TRBV19
abundance: NA
d_gene: NA
j_gene: TRBJ2-6
CDR3aa: CASSITGAGANVLTF
CDR3nt: TGTGCCAGTAGTATTACAGGAGCTGGGGCCAACGTCCTGACTTTC

v_gene: TRBV10-3
abundance: NA
d_gene: NA
j_gene: TRBJ1-4
CDR3aa: CAVRTDINEKLFF
CDR3nt: TGTGCCGTCCGGACGGACATTAATGAAAAACTGTTTTTT

v_gene: TRBV27
abundance: NA
d_gene: NA
j_gene: TRBJ2-5
CDR3aa: CASSFSYQETQYF
CDR3nt: TGTGCCAGCAGTTTTTCGTACCAAGAGACCCAGTACTTC

v_gene: TRBV2
abundance: NA
d_gene: NA
j_gene: TRBJ1-5
CDR3aa: CASGPDIRSNQPQHF
CDR3nt: TGTGCCAGCGGCCCGGACATCCGTAGCAATCAGCCCCAGCATTTT

v_gene: TRBV4-3
abundance: NA
d_gene: NA
j_gene: TRBJ2-3
CDR3aa: CASSQDRRTGMHTDTQYF
CDR3nt: TGCGCCAGCAGCCAAGATCGGAGAACAGGGATGCACACAGATACGCAGTATTTT

v_gene: TRBV9
abundance: few
d_gene: NA
j_gene: TRBJ2-1
CDR3aa: CASSGGGSSYNEQFF
CDR3nt: TGTGCCAGCAGCGGGGGCGGTAGCTCCTACAATGAGCAGTTCTTC

v_gene: TRBV29-1
abundance: NA
d_gene: NA
j_gene: TRBJ1-2
CDR3aa: CSVGGRRDKDYGYTF
CDR3nt: TGCAGCGTTGGAGGTCGCAGGGATAAAGACTATGGCTACACCTTC

v_gene: TRBV5-1
abundance: NA
d_gene: NA
j_gene: TRBJ2-1
CDR3aa: CASSPLSSSYNEQFF
CDR3nt: TGCGCCAGCAGCCCCCTCTCTAGCTCCTACAATGAGCAGTTCTTC

v_gene: TRBV2
abundance: NA
d_gene: NA
j_gene: TRBJ1-2
CDR3aa: CASSEALGAPYTF
CDR3nt: TGTGCCAGCAGTGAAGCGCTTGGGGCGCCCTACACCTTC

v_gene: TRBV5-1
abundance: NA
d_gene: NA
j_gene: TRBJ2-2
CDR3aa: CASSLRTGRDTGELFF
CDR3nt: TGCGCCAGCAGCTTGAGGACAGGGAGGGACACCGGGGAGCTGTTTTTT

v_gene: TRBV5-8
abundance: once
d_gene: TRBD1
j_gene: TRBJ2-1
CDR3aa: CASSPGQGSYNEQFF
CDR3nt: TGTGCCAGCAGCCCCGGACAGGGGTCCTACAATGAGCAGTTCTTC

v_gene: TRBV2
abundance: NA
d_gene: NA
j_gene: TRBJ2-2
CDR3aa: CASSVKRANTGELFF
CDR3nt: TGTGCCAGCAGTGTAAAGCGCGCGAACACCGGGGAGCTGTTTTTT

v_gene: TRBV23-1
abundance: NA
d_gene: NA
j_gene: TRBJ1-1
CDR3aa: CASSQSWESANTEAFF
CDR3nt: TGCGCCAGCAGTCAATCTTGGGAGAGCGCGAACACTGAAGCTTTCTTT

v_gene: TRBV5-6
abundance: NA
d_gene: TRBD2
j_gene: TRBJ2-3
CDR3aa: CASSLAGGADTDTQYF
CDR3nt: TGTGCCAGCAGCTTGGCGGGGGGGGCGGACACAGATACGCAGTATTTT

v_gene: TRBV5-1
abundance: NA
d_gene: TRBD2
j_gene: TRBJ2-5
CDR3aa: CASSPTGTSGMKTQYF
CDR3nt: TGCGCCAGCAGCCCGACTGGGACTAGCGGGATGAAGACCCAGTACTTC

v_gene: TRBV7-2
abundance: NA
d_gene: NA
j_gene: TRBJ1-5
CDR3aa: CASSFRGVNQPQHF
CDR3nt: TGTGCCAGCAGCTTCCGGGGGGTCAATCAGCCCCAGCATTTT

v_gene: TRBV27
abundance: NA
d_gene: TRBD2
j_gene: TRBJ2-3
CDR3aa: CASSSGGKGGADTQYF
CDR3nt: TGTGCCAGCAGTTCGGGGGGGAAAGGAGGGGCAGATACGCAGTATTTT

v_gene: TRBV28
abundance: NA
d_gene: TRBD2
j_gene: TRBJ2-7
CDR3aa: CASSFSGTLREQYF
CDR3nt: TGTGCCAGCAGTTTTAGCGGGACACTACGCGAGCAGTACTTC

v_gene: TRBV2
abundance: NA
d_gene: TRBD2
j_gene: TRBJ2-7
CDR3aa: CASRPKGRGRAYEQYF
CDR3nt: TGTGCCAGCAGGCCAAAGGGGAGGGGAAGGGCCTACGAGCAGTACTTC

v_gene: TRBV30
abundance: once
d_gene: TRBD2
j_gene: TRBJ2-2
CDR3aa: CAWRGTSGSRNTGELFF
CDR3nt: TGTGCCTGGAGGGGGACTAGCGGAAGCCGGAACACCGGGGAGCTGTTTTTT

v_gene: TRBV19
abundance: few
d_gene: NA
j_gene: TRBJ2-2
CDR3aa: CASSIDARGAGELFF
CDR3nt: TGTGCCAGTAGTATAGACGCCAGGGGGGCCGGGGAGCTGTTTTTT

v_gene: TRBV4-3
abundance: NA
d_gene: TRBD2
j_gene: TRBJ2-5
CDR3aa: CASSQVGGVETQYF
CDR3nt: TGCGCCAGCAGCCAAGTCGGGGGGGTGGAGACCCAGTACTTC

v_gene: TRBV11-3
abundance: NA
d_gene: NA
j_gene: TRBJ1-5
CDR3aa: CASTPPSGQPQHF
CDR3nt: TGTGCCAGCACCCCCCCTTCAGGTCAGCCCCAGCATTTT

v_gene: TRBV30
abundance: NA
d_gene: TRBD2
j_gene: TRBJ2-1
CDR3aa: CAWRGLAGSYNEQFF
CDR3nt: TGTGCCTGGAGGGGACTAGCGGGGTCCTATAATGAGCAGTTCTTC

v_gene: TRBV19
abundance: NA
d_gene: TRBD1
j_gene: TRBJ1-5
CDR3aa: CASETGDYQPQHF
CDR3nt: TGTGCCAGTGAGACAGGGGATTATCAGCCCCAGCATTTT

v_gene: TRBV19
abundance: NA
d_gene: TRBD1
j_gene: TRBJ1-2
CDR3aa: CASSRDRDAYGYTF
CDR3nt: TGTGCCAGCAGCCGGGACAGGGACGCCTATGGCTACACCTTC